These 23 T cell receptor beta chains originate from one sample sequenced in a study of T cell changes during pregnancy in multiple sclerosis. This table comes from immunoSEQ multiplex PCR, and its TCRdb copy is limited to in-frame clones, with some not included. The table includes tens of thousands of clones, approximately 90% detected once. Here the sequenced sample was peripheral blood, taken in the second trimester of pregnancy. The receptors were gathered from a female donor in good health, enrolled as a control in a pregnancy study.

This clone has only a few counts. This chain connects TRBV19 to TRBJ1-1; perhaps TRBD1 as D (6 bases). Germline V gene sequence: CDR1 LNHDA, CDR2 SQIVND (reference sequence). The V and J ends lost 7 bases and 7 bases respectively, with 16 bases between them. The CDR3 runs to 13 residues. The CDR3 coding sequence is TGTGCCAGTACCCTAGGGGGTTATGGTGAAGCTTTCTTT. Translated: CASTLGGYGEAFF.

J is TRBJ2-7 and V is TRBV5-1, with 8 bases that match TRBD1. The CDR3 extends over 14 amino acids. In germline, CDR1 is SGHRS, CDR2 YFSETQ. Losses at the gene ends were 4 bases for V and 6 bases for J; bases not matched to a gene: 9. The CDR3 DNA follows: TGCGCCAGCAGCGCCGAGACCACAGGGGGCGAGCAGTACTTC. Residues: CASSAETTGGEQYF.

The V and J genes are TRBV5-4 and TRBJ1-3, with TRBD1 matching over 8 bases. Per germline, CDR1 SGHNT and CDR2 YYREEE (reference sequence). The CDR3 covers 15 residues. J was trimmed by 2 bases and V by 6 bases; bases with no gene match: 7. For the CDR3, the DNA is TGTGCCAGCACCGATTCAGGGGGCACTGGAAACACCATATATTTT. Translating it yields CASTDSGGTGNTIYF.

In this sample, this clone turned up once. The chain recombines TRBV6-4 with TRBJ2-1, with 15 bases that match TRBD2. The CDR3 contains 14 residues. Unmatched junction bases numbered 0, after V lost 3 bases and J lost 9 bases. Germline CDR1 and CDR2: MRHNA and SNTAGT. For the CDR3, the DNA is TGTGCCAGCAGTGAGGGACTAGCGGGAGGTGAGCAGTTCTTC. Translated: CASSEGLAGGEQFF.

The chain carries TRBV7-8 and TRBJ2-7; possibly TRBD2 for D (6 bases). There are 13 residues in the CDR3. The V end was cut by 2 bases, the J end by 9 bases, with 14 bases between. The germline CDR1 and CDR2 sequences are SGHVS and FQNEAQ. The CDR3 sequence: CASSLNPMEGQYF. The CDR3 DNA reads TGTGCCAGCAGCTTAAACCCCATGGAGGGGCAGTACTTC.

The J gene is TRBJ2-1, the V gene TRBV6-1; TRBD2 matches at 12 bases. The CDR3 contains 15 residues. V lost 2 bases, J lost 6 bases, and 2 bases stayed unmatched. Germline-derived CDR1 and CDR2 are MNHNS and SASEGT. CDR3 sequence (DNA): TGTGCCAGCAGTGAACTAGCGGGGGGGCCCAATGAGCAGTTCTTC. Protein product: CASSELAGGPNEQFF.

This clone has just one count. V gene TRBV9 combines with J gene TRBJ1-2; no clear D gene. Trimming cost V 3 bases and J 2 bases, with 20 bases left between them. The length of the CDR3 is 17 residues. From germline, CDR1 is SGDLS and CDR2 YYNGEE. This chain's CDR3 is CASSALPSITANYGYTF. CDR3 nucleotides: TGTGCCAGCAGCGCCCTCCCTTCTATTACAGCAAACTATGGCTACACCTTC.

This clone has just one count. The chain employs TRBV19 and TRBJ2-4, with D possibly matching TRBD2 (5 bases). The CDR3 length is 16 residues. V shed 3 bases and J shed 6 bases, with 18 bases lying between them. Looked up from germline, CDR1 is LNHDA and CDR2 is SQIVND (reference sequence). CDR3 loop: CASSIPPAAEGNIQYF. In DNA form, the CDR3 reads TGTGCCAGTAGTATCCCCCCCGCGGCAGAGGGAAACATTCAGTACTTC.

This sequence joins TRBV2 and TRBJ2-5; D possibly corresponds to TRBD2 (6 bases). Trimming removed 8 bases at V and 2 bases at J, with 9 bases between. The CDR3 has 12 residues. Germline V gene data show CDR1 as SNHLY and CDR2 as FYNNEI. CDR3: CASGTVQETQYF. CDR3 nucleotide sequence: TGTGCCAGCGGGACTGTTCAAGAGACCCAGTACTTC. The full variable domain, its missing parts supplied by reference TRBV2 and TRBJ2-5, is EPEVTQTPSHQVTQMGQEVILRCVPISNHLYFYWYRQILGQKVEFLVSFYNNEISEKSEIFDDQFSVERPDGSNFTLKIRSTKLEDSAMYFCASGTVQETQYFGPGTRLLVL.

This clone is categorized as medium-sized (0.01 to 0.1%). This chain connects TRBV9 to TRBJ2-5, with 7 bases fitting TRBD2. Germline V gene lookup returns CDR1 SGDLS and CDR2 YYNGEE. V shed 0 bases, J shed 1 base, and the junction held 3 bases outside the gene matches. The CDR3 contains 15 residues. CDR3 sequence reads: CASSVGGGPQETQYF. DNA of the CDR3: TGTGCCAGCAGCGTAGGGGGAGGGCCCCAAGAGACCCAGTACTTC.

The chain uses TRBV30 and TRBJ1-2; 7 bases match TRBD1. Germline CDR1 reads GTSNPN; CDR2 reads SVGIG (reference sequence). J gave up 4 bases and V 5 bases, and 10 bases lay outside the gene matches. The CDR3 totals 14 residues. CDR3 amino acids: CAWRNRGGGYGYTF. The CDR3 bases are TGTGCCTGGCGCAACAGGGGCGGTGGCTATGGCTACACCTTC.

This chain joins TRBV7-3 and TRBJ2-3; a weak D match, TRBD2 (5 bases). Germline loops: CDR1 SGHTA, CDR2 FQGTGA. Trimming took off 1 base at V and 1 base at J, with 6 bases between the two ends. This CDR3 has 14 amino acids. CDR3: CASSLMGGTDTQYF. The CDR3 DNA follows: TGTGCCAGCAGCTTAATGGGAGGCACAGATACGCAGTATTTT.

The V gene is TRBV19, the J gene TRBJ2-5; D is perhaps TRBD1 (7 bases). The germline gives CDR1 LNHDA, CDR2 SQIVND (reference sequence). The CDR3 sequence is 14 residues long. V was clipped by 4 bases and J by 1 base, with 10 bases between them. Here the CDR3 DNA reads TGTGCCAGTAGTACGGGGGACAGCCAAGAGACCCAGTACTTC. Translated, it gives CASSTGDSQETQYF. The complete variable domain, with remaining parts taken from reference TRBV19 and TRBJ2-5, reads DGGITQSPKYLFRKEGQNVTLSCEQNLNHDAMYWYRQDPGQGLRLIYYSQIVNDFQKGDIAEGYSVSREKKESFPLTVTSAQKNPTAFYLCASSTGDSQETQYFGPGTRLLVL.

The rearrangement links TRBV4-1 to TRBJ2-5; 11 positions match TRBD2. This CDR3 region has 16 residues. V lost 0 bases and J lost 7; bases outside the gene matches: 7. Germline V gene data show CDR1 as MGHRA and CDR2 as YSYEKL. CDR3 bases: TGCGCCAGCAGCCAAGATAGCGGGGGGGTGTCAGGGACCCAGTACTTC. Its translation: CASSQDSGGVSGTQYF.

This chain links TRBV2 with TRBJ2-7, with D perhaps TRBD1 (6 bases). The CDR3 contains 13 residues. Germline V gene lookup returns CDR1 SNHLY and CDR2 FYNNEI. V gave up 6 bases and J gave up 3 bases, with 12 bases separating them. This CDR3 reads CASSASTGYEQYF. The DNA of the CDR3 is TGTGCCAGCAGCGCTTCGACAGGCTACGAGCAGTACTTC.

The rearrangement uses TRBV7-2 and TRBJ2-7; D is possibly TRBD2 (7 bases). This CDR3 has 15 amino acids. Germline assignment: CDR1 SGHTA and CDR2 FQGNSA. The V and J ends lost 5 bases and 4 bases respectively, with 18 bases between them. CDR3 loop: CASSPRGAITYEQYF. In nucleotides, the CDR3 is TGTGCCAGCAGCCCCCGGGGGGCTATAACATACGAGCAGTACTTC.

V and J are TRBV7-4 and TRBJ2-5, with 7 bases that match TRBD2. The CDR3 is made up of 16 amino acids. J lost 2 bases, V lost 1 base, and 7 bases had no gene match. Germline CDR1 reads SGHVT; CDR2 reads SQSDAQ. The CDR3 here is CASSLVALARQETQYF. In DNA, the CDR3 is TGTGCCAGCAGCTTAGTGGCACTAGCGAGACAAGAGACCCAGTACTTC.

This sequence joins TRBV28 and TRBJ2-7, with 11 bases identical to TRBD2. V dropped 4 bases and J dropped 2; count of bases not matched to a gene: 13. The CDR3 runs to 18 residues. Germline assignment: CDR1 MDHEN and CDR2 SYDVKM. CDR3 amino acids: CASSSLTSGTLRAYEQYF. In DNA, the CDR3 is TGTGCCAGCAGTTCCCTGACTAGCGGGACCCTAAGAGCCTACGAGCAGTACTTC.

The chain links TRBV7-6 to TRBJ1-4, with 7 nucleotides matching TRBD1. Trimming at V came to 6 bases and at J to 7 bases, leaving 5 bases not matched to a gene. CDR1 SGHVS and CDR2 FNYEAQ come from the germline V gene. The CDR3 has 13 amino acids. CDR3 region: CASSFGQAEKLFF. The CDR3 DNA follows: TGTGCCAGCAGTTTTGGACAGGCTGAAAAACTGTTTTTT.

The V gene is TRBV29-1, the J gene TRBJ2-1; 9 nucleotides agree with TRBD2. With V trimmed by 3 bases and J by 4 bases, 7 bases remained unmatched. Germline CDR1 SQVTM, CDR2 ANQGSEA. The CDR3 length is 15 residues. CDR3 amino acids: CSVEMGLAGYNEQFF. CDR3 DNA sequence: TGCAGCGTTGAGATGGGGCTAGCGGGATACAATGAGCAGTTCTTC.

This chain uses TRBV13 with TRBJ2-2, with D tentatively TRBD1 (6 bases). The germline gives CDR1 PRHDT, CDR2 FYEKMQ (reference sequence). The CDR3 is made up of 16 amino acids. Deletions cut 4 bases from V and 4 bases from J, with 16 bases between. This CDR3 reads CASSSPLTGSTGELFF. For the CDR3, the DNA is TGTGCCAGCAGCTCGCCGCTAACAGGGAGCACCGGGGAGCTGTTTTTT.

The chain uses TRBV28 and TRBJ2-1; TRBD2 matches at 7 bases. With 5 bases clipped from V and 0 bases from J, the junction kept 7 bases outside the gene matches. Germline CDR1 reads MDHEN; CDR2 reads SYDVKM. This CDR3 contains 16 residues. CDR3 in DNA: TGTGCCAGCAGTCTAGCTAGCGGAGGCTCCTACAATGAGCAGTTCTTC. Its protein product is CASSLASGGSYNEQFF.

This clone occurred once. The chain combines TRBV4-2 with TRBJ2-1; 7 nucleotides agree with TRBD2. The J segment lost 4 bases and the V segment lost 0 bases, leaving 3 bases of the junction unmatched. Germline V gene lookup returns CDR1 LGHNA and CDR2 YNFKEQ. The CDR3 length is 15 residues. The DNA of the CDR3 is TGTGCCAGCAGCCAAGAAAGCGGGGAATACAATGAGCAGTTCTTC. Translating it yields CASSQESGEYNEQFF.